What follows are 18 T cell receptor beta chains derived from one specimen sequenced in a study of blood T cell repertoires in COVID-19. The data were produced by immunoSEQ multiplex PCR, yet TCRdb's version contains in-frame clones alone and is incomplete. This table has about 110,000 clones, 85% appearing once. The specimen was peripheral blood. Receptor source: a human donor in a cohort sampled during active COVID-19.

The rearrangement joins TRBV5-1 to TRBJ2-1; weak D call: TRBD2 (6 bases). V lost 4 bases, J lost 6 bases, and 17 bases lay in between. CDR3 size: 15 residues. From germline, CDR1 is SGHRS and CDR2 YFSETQ. The CDR3 sequence: CASSLGAGTTNEQFF. CDR3 nucleotide sequence: TGCGCCAGCAGCCTCGGGGCGGGGACCACCAATGAGCAGTTCTTC.

The chain recombines TRBV19 with TRBJ1-4, with D possibly being TRBD1 (5 bases). The CDR3 has 14 residues. With 5 bases removed from V and 4 bases from J, the gap between germline ends came to 11 bases. Germline V gives CDR1 LNHDA, CDR2 SQIVND (reference sequence). CDR3 DNA sequence: TGTGCCAGTAGTTTGACAGCTGGTAATGAAAAACTGTTTTTT. Amino acids: CASSLTAGNEKLFF.

The V and J genes are TRBV19 and TRBJ1-2; 8 nucleotides align to TRBD1. The CDR3 runs to 12 residues. Germline V gene sequence: CDR1 LNHDA, CDR2 SQIVND (reference sequence). Germline trimming cut 8 bases from V and 7 bases from J; bases unmatched to any gene: 6. The chain's CDR3 is CASGDRGLGYTF. CDR3 nucleotides: TGTGCCAGTGGCGACAGGGGTCTTGGCTACACCTTC.

This chain connects TRBV7-9 to TRBJ2-5; D unclear. There are 11 residues in the CDR3. Germline loops: CDR1 SEHNR, CDR2 FQNEAQ (reference sequence). Trimming pared 3 bases from V and 7 bases from J, leaving 6 bases between. The CDR3 here is CASSLRWTQYF. Written as DNA, the CDR3 is TGTGCCAGCAGCTTGCGGTGGACCCAGTACTTC. The whole variable domain, filled in from reference TRBV7-9 and TRBJ2-5, reads DTGVSQNPRHKITKRGQNVTFRCDPISEHNRLYWYRQTLGQGPEFLTYFQNEAQLEKSRLLSDRFSAERPKGSFSTLEIQRTEQGDSAMYLCASSLRWTQYFGPGTRLLVL.

The chain uses TRBV19 and TRBJ1-1, with 7 bases identical to TRBD1. V shed 3 bases, J shed 3 bases, and the junction held 7 bases outside the gene matches. Germline loops: CDR1 LNHDA, CDR2 SQIVND (reference sequence). The CDR3 is 15 amino acids. Here the CDR3 DNA reads TGTGCCAGTAGTATGAACAGGGGTTGGGACACTGAAGCTTTCTTT. Translation gives CASSMNRGWDTEAFF. The full variable domain, completed using reference TRBV19 and TRBJ1-1, is DGGITQSPKYLFRKEGQNVTLSCEQNLNHDAMYWYRQDPGQGLRLIYYSQIVNDFQKGDIAEGYSVSREKKESFPLTVTSAQKNPTAFYLCASSMNRGWDTEAFFGQGTRLTVV.

This clone came up once. This chain links TRBV12-3 or TRBV12-4 with TRBJ2-3; D remains unclear. The V end lost 4 bases, the J end lost 6 bases, and 5 bases lay between the germline ends. There are 11 residues in the CDR3. The CDR3: CASSSLDTQYF. The CDR3 bases are TGTGCCAGCAGTTCCCTGGATACGCAGTATTTT.

The genes are TRBV19 and TRBJ2-1; 14 positions agree with TRBD2. Unmatched junction bases numbered 3, after V lost 5 bases and J lost 0 bases. Germline V gives CDR1 LNHDA, CDR2 SQIVND (reference sequence). The length of the CDR3 is 17 residues. The CDR3 DNA reads as TGTGCCAGTAGTGCTGGGACTAGCGGGAGCTCCTACAATGAGCAGTTCTTC. This sequence encodes CASSAGTSGSSYNEQFF.

The gene calls are TRBV7-9 and TRBJ1-4; 7 bases match TRBD1. J lost 2 bases, V lost 10 bases, and 4 bases had no gene match. Germline V CDR1 and CDR2: SEHNR, FQNEAQ (reference sequence). This CDR3 has 13 residues. DNA of the CDR3: TGTGCCACCACGACAGGGACTAATGAAAAACTGTTTTTT. Translated: CATTTGTNEKLFF.

The chain uses TRBV7-2 and TRBJ1-2, with D hard to call. Germline loops: CDR1 SGHTA, CDR2 FQGNSA. The CDR3 covers 12 residues. Trimming took off 1 base at V and 5 bases at J, with 5 bases between the two ends. CDR3 sequence (DNA): TGTGCCAGCAGCTTAGGGCAGTATGGCTACACCTTC. This encodes CASSLGQYGYTF.

The V call is TRBV9, the J call TRBJ2-3; possibly TRBD2 for D (5 bases). The CDR3 totals 14 residues. Germline CDR1 reads SGDLS; CDR2 reads YYNGEE. V lost 0 bases, J lost 4 bases, and 9 bases lay in between. CDR3 sequence: CASSVGGEPDTQYF. CDR3 nucleotides: TGTGCCAGCAGCGTAGGTGGGGAGCCAGATACGCAGTATTTT.

The chain joins TRBV7-9 to TRBJ2-1, with TRBD2 as a possible D gene (7 bases). Germline V lookup: CDR1 SEHNR, CDR2 FQNEAQ (reference sequence). V dropped 2 bases and J dropped 4 bases, with 12 bases sitting between them. This CDR3 is 15 amino acids long. This chain's CDR3 is CASSLRGEGYNEQFF. In DNA form, the CDR3 reads TGTGCCAGCAGCTTAAGGGGGGAGGGGTACAATGAGCAGTTCTTC.

The V call is TRBV28, the J call TRBJ1-2; 9 bases match TRBD1. Germline V CDR1 and CDR2: MDHEN, SYDVKM. Germline trimming cut 6 bases from V and 5 bases from J; bases unmatched to any gene: 10. This CDR3 is 15 amino acids long. The CDR3 sequence: CASRPGRGQGYGYTF. The DNA of the CDR3 is TGTGCCAGCAGACCCGGTCGGGGACAGGGATATGGCTACACCTTC.

CDR3 in amino acids: CASSPRGDRGSTDTQYF. The CDR3 nucleotides are TGCGCCAGCAGCCCCAGGGGCGACAGGGGTAGCACAGATACGCAGTATTTT. V gene TRBV5-1 combines with J gene TRBJ2-3; TRBD1 matches 8 bases. CDR1 and CDR2 from the germline V gene are SGHRS and YFSETQ. CDR3 length: 17 amino acids. The V gene end was trimmed by 4 bases and the J gene end by 0 bases; junction bases not matched to a gene: 10.

CDR3 in DNA: TGCGCCAGCAGCTTAGACATAGTAAGCACCGGGGAGCTGTTTTTT. This encodes CASSLDIVSTGELFF. The chain joins TRBV5-1 to TRBJ2-2; D unresolved. The CDR3 consists of 15 residues. CDR1 and CDR2 from the germline V gene are SGHRS and YFSETQ. The V gene lost 2 bases and the J gene lost 4 bases, with 12 bases spanning the gap.

The chain is built from TRBV6-5 and TRBJ2-3; 7 nucleotides match TRBD2. The germline gives CDR1 MNHEY, CDR2 SVGAGI. There are 14 residues in the CDR3. V lost 4 bases and J lost 6; bases outside the gene matches: 7. The chain's CDR3 is CASSLREVVDTQYF. CDR3 bases: TGTGCCAGCAGTTTACGGGAGGTGGTCGATACGCAGTATTTT.

The table lists this clone with a few counts. This rearrangement joins TRBV3-1 (or the pseudogene TRBV3-2) to TRBJ2-3; D perhaps matches TRBD2 (5 bases). Deletions cut 3 bases from V and 2 bases from J, with 6 bases between. In germline, CDR1 is LGHDT, CDR2 YNNKEL (reference sequence). This CDR3 is built from 13 residues. CDR3 in amino acids: CASSQDSTDTQYF. The CDR3 DNA follows: TGTGCCAGCAGCCAGGACTCCACAGATACGCAGTATTTT.

The chain links TRBV29-1 to TRBJ2-7; 11 bases align to TRBD2. The CDR3 runs to 15 residues. Germline V lookup: CDR1 SQVTM, CDR2 ANQGSEA. Trimming took 2 bases from V and 1 from J; bases not matched to a gene: 4. CDR3 coding DNA: TGCAGCGTTGAATGGGCTAGCGGGAGGTCCTACGAGCAGTACTTC. The encoded protein is CSVEWASGRSYEQYF.

The rearrangement joins TRBV30 to TRBJ1-2; D unclear. The V gene lost 0 bases and the J gene lost 6 bases, with 17 bases spanning the gap. This CDR3 contains 15 residues. Per germline, CDR1 GTSNPN and CDR2 SVGIG (reference sequence). The CDR3 DNA follows: TGTGCCTGGAGTGTAAGACCCGGCTCACTACATGGCTACACCTTC. It is translated as CAWSVRPGSLHGYTF. Filled out from reference TRBV30 and TRBJ1-2, the complete variable domain reads SQTIHQWPATLVQPVGSPLSLECTVEGTSNPNLYWYRQAAGRGLQLLFYSVGIGQISSEVPQNLSASRPQDRQFILSSKKLLLSDSGFYLCAWSVRPGSLHGYTFGSGTRLTVV.